The next 18 T cell receptor beta chains were all read from a single sample in a study of OX40 agonist ivuxolimab in advanced cancers. The protocol was immunoSEQ multiplex PCR, while the TCRdb copy is restricted to in-frame clones and leaves out a portion. The sample has approximately 60,000 clones, 84% seen once. The input for sequencing was CD4+ or CD8+ T cells sorted from blood, taken in a trial of the OX40 agonist ivuxolimab. The receptors here all came from an adult with an advanced solid tumor such as melanoma, head and neck, liver or kidney cancer.

The chain carries TRBV27 and TRBJ2-3; the match to TRBD2 covers 11 bases. CDR3 length: 16 residues. With 5 bases clipped from V and 4 bases from J, the junction kept 8 bases outside the gene matches. CDR1 is MNHEY, CDR2 SMNVEV, per germline (reference sequence). CDR3 region: CASSRIAGGPSDTQYF. CDR3 coding DNA: TGTGCCAGCAGTCGAATAGCGGGAGGGCCGTCAGATACGCAGTATTTT.

This clone showed up just once. The chain employs TRBV27 and TRBJ2-1; 9 nucleotides align to TRBD2. J gave up 3 bases and V 2 bases, and 2 bases lay outside the gene matches. The CDR3 length is 15 residues. CDR1 MNHEY and CDR2 SMNVEV come from the germline V gene (reference sequence). CDR3 sequence: CASSLISGSYNEQFF. CDR3 DNA: TGTGCCAGCAGTTTAATTAGCGGGAGCTACAATGAGCAGTTCTTC.

The J gene is TRBJ2-5, the V gene TRBV15; 8 nucleotides align to TRBD2. V trimming: 0 bases; J trimming: 5 bases; junction bases outside the gene matches: 11. Germline V gene lookup returns CDR1 LNHNV and CDR2 YYDKDF (reference sequence). The CDR3 totals 17 residues. The CDR3 DNA is TGTGCCACCAGCAGAGATCAAGCGGCGGGGGGCGGCGAGACCCAGTACTTC. Protein product: CATSRDQAAGGGETQYF. Full variable domain (rest looked up from reference TRBV15 and TRBJ2-5): DAMVIQNPRYQVTQFGKPVTLSCSQTLNHNVMYWYQQKSSQAPKLLFHYYDKDFNNEADTPDNFQSRRPNTSFCFLDIRSPGLGDTAMYLCATSRDQAAGGGETQYFGPGTRLLVL.

The chain uses TRBV7-2 and TRBJ2-3; 8 nucleotides agree with TRBD2. The V segment lost 5 bases and the J segment 5 bases; nucleotides outside the gene matches: 9. CDR1 SGHTA and CDR2 FQGNSA come from the germline V gene. The CDR3 loop spans 15 amino acids. The CDR3 sequence is CASSPSGLVLDTQYF. In DNA form, the CDR3 reads TGTGCCAGCAGCCCTTCGGGACTAGTGTTAGATACGCAGTATTTT. Together with reference TRBV7-2 and TRBJ2-3, the CDR3 gives the full variable domain: GAGVSQSPSNKVTEKGKDVELRCDPISGHTALYWYRQSLGQGLEFLIYFQGNSAPDKSGLPSDRFSAERTGGSVSTLTIQRTQQEDSAVYLCASSPSGLVLDTQYFGPGTRLTVL.

The gene calls are TRBV11-1 and TRBJ2-5; 14 nucleotides agree with TRBD2. The CDR3 spans 16 residues. J was trimmed by 5 bases and V by 5 bases; bases with no gene match: 7. In germline, CDR1 is SGHAT, CDR2 FQDESV (reference sequence). CDR3 protein: CASSPGTSGRGETQYF. DNA for the CDR3: TGTGCCAGCAGCCCCGGGACTAGCGGGAGAGGGGAGACCCAGTACTTC.

In this sample, this clone turned up once. The chain carries TRBV25-1 and TRBJ2-7, with TRBD2 matching 7 bases. The CDR3 runs to 15 residues. Germline V lookup: CDR1 MGHDK, CDR2 SYGVNS. Germline trimming cut 1 base from V and 4 bases from J; bases unmatched to any gene: 7. The CDR3 here is CASSESWGGLYEQYF. The CDR3 bases are TGTGCCAGCAGTGAATCGTGGGGGGGGTTGTACGAGCAGTACTTC.

V gene TRBV7-2 combines with J gene TRBJ2-5; 8 bases map to TRBD1. The V and J ends lost 5 bases and 5 bases, in that order; junction bases with no gene match: 7. The CDR3 totals 14 residues. Germline values: CDR1 SGHTA, CDR2 FQGNSA. CDR3 amino acids: CASSPGQGLETQYF. The CDR3 nucleotides read TGTGCCAGCAGCCCCGGACAGGGCCTGGAGACCCAGTACTTC.

A few counts support this clone. CDR3 DNA sequence: TGTGCCAGCATAGCGGGAGGGTTTGGCACAGATACGCAGTATTTT. Its translation is CASIAGGFGTDTQYF. This chain uses TRBV2 with TRBJ2-3, with 11 bases identical to TRBD2. The trim removed 7 bases at V and 1 base at J, leaving 4 bases unmatched. Germline V gene sequence: CDR1 SNHLY, CDR2 FYNNEI. The CDR3 runs 15 residues. Supplemented by reference TRBV2 and TRBJ2-3, the full variable domain reads EPEVTQTPSHQVTQMGQEVILRCVPISNHLYFYWYRQILGQKVEFLVSFYNNEISEKSEIFDDQFSVERPDGSNFTLKIRSTKLEDSAMYFCASIAGGFGTDTQYFGPGTRLTVL.

The chain joins TRBV5-4 to TRBJ2-7, with 8 bases fitting TRBD2. With 2 bases clipped from V and 0 bases from J, the junction kept 7 bases outside the gene matches. CDR1 is SGHNT and CDR2 is YYREEE in the germline V gene (reference sequence). This CDR3 has 16 residues. The CDR3 here is CASSFGAGATSYEQYF. The CDR3 nucleotides are TGTGCCAGCAGCTTTGGAGCGGGAGCCACCTCCTACGAGCAGTACTTC.

The genes are TRBV19 and TRBJ1-4; 8 positions agree with TRBD1. CDR1 LNHDA and CDR2 SQIVND come from the germline V gene (reference sequence). The CDR3 runs 15 residues. Trimming cost V 4 bases and J 8 bases; bases outside gene matches: 9. Here the CDR3 reads CASSNSGGAGEKLFF. CDR3 coding DNA: TGTGCCAGTAGTAATTCAGGGGGCGCTGGGGAAAAACTGTTTTTT.

V usage is TRBV9 and J usage is TRBJ2-3; 10 nucleotides match TRBD2. V was pared by 4 bases and J by 6 bases, with 11 bases of the junction left unmatched. The CDR3 has 16 residues. The germline CDR1 and CDR2 sequences are SGDLS and YYNGEE. The CDR3, as DNA: TGTGCCAGCAGCCCCCGATCGAGCGGGGGGGCGGATACGCAGTATTTT. Translated: CASSPRSSGGADTQYF.

Only one count was recorded for this clone. This chain connects TRBV7-2 to TRBJ1-2; TRBD1 is a possible D gene (6 bases). The CDR3 is 16 residues long. Trimming stripped 1 base from V and 2 bases from J, with 14 bases between. Germline CDR1 reads SGHTA; CDR2 reads FQGNSA. CDR3 DNA sequence: TGTGCCAGCAGCTTAGTTTTTGGACAGCCCAACTATGGCTACACCTTC. This translates into CASSLVFGQPNYGYTF.

This rearrangement joins TRBV5-1 to TRBJ2-2; 9 bases map to TRBD2. The CDR3 sequence is 16 residues long. Germline CDR1 reads SGHRS; CDR2 reads YFSETQ. The trim removed 4 bases at V and 1 base at J, leaving 5 bases unmatched. The CDR3 region is CASSPTTSGNTGELFF. The CDR3 DNA follows: TGCGCCAGCAGCCCTACGACTAGCGGGAACACCGGGGAGCTGTTTTTT.

This clone is a singleton in its sample. The chain recombines TRBV7-6 with TRBJ1-1, with TRBD1 matching over 7 bases. Germline V gene data show CDR1 as SGHVS and CDR2 as FNYEAQ. This CDR3 is built from 14 residues. V was clipped by 5 bases and J by 1 base; unmatched bases: 4. CDR3 DNA sequence: TGTGCCAGCAGCCGCCGGGACAGGAACACTGAAGCTTTCTTT. Translated, it gives CASSRRDRNTEAFF. The complete variable domain, with remaining parts taken from reference TRBV7-6 and TRBJ1-1, reads GAGVSQSPRYKVTKRGQDVALRCDPISGHVSLYWYRQALGQGPEFLTYFNYEAQQDKSGLPNDRFSAERPEGSISTLTIQRTEQRDSAMYRCASSRRDRNTEAFFGQGTRLTVV.

The chain has TRBV5-6 and TRBJ1-5; D unresolved. Germline values: CDR1 SGHDT, CDR2 YYEEEE. The CDR3 consists of 18 residues. V was pared by 4 bases and J by 4 bases, with 24 bases between. The CDR3 loop is CASSQTGRAALWNQPQHF. CDR3 coding DNA: TGTGCCAGCAGCCAGACTGGTAGGGCGGCTTTATGGAATCAGCCCCAGCATTTT. The full variable domain, with the rest looked up from reference TRBV5-6 and TRBJ1-5, is DAGVTQSPTHLIKTRGQQVTLRCSPKSGHDTVSWYQQALGQGPQFIFQYYEEEERQRGNFPDRFSGHQFPNYSSELNVNALLLGDSALYLCASSQTGRAALWNQPQHFGDGTRLSIL.

The V gene is TRBV4-2, the J gene TRBJ1-6; no definite D call. Germline V CDR1 and CDR2: LGHNA, YNFKEQ. V lost 0 bases and J lost 13, with 10 bases in between. This CDR3 contains 13 residues. Written as DNA, the CDR3 is TGTGCCAGCAGCCAAGAGAAGAGGGCCCCCCTCCACTTT. Its translation: CASSQEKRAPLHF.

The chain recombines TRBV6-1 with TRBJ2-3; 9 bases agree with TRBD1. Germline trimming cut 6 bases from V and 3 bases from J; bases unmatched to any gene: 4. CDR3 length equals 14 residues. Per the germline V gene, CDR1 is MNHNS and CDR2 is SASEGT. The CDR3 here is CASRSGQGTDTQYF. CDR3 bases: TGTGCCAGCAGGTCGGGACAGGGTACAGATACGCAGTATTTT.

CDR3 nucleotide sequence: TGTGCCAGCAGCTTGGTCGGTGGGACCTACGAGCAGTACTTC. This sequence encodes CASSLVGGTYEQYF. This sequence joins TRBV5-4 and TRBJ2-7; no firm D call. CDR3 length: 14 residues. Trimming left V 0 bases short and J 2 bases short, with 9 bases between. Germline CDR1 reads SGHNT; CDR2 reads YYREEE (reference sequence).